This TCR beta chain stems from a study of shared clonotypes between healthy human individuals. Study summary: CD4 naive cells filled three plates per donor, CD4 memory three, CD8 naive two and CD8 memory one.

A word on this clone: Its antigen remains unidentified.

General study results and limits: Non-shared clonotypes had lower generation probabilities than clonotypes shared by all four sorted-subset donors. Among a few donors, about 5% of naive CD4 clonotypes were found in common.

Deletions cut 4 bases from V and 0 bases from J, with 10 bases between. This CDR3 has 14 amino acids. Germline V gene sequence: CDR1 SQVTM, CDR2 ANQGSEA. Original handling: ImmunoSEQ sequences covered only the junction and lacked quality scores; filtering therefore differed. Method: immunoSEQ multiplex PCR; TCRdb's copy keeps in-frame clones and lacks some. D and trimming were read from the DNA, whereas the V and J calls and clone size are those reported in that table. Of more than 1 million clones listed, around 78% were seen once; the top ten hold about 0.52%. V gene TRBV29-1 combines with J gene TRBJ2-1; no reliable D call. The specimen sequenced was memory CD4+ T cells from PBMCs. The subset: CD45RA-negative fraction. The receptor comes from a man between 18 and 35 years old in good health. Some clones in this sample may be carry-over from other donors' samples. As DNA, the CDR3 is TGCAGCGTTGTAGGTGGGTTCTCCTACAATGAGCAGTTCTTC. Residues: CSVVGGFSYNEQFF.